A single sample is the source of the 30 T cell receptor beta chains below, sequenced in a study of cytomegalovirus exposure and HLA in healthy donors (dated by TCRdb to about 2017). Library construction relied on the immunoSEQ multiplex PCR assay. For the multiplex PCR, a mixture combining 60 forward primers for TCR Vbeta segments and 13 reverse primers for TCR Jbeta segments was used. TCRdb retrieved this table from immuneACCESS and kept in-frame rearrangements only. Not all clones are present; in checked studies, unresolved V genes account for under half, and no reason is known for the remainder. Recorded for this sample are some 51,000 clones; approximately 80% of them occurred a single time. Around 2.5% of the sample lies in the top ten. Source material: PBMCs. These receptors all come from a female donor in good health and CMV-seronegative.

The chain combines TRBV9 with TRBJ2-5; D remains unclear. Trimming took off 3 bases at V and 2 bases at J, with 17 bases between the two ends. Germline CDR1 is SGDLS and CDR2 is YYNGEE. This CDR3 is 16 amino acids long. CDR3 sequence: CASSALQQDWQETQYF. The DNA of the CDR3 is TGTGCCAGCAGCGCTTTACAACAAGACTGGCAAGAGACCCAGTACTTC.

In regard to this clone: Germline is not matched at one junction end, which may reflect a read error. This CDR3 reads CANSKEGGRRVRAFF. The DNA of the CDR3 is TGTGCCAACAGTAAGGAGGGAGGCAGAAGAGTAAGAGCTTTCTTT. The rearrangement uses TRBV6-6 and TRBJ1-1, with unresolved D. The CDR3 contains 15 residues. Germline values: CDR1 MNHNY, CDR2 SVGAGI (reference sequence).

Remarks on this clone: Other DNA sequences in the sample encode the same CDR3. The chain combines TRBV28 with TRBJ2-7; 8 bases match TRBD2. This CDR3 spans 16 amino acids. From germline, CDR1 is MDHEN and CDR2 SYDVKM. Germline trimming cut 5 bases from V and 4 bases from J; bases unmatched to any gene: 13. The CDR3 DNA sequence: TGTGCCAGCAGTCCCCTAGGGAGCGGGAGCTCATACGAGCAGTACTTC. The encoded protein is CASSPLGSGSSYEQYF.

The chain is built from TRBV28 and TRBJ1-3; 9 nucleotides match TRBD1. V shed 2 bases and J 3 bases; nucleotides not matched to a gene: 5. The germline V gene encodes CDR1 MDHEN and CDR2 SYDVKM. The CDR3 contains 16 residues. CDR3 protein: CASSLNGQGFGNTIYF. In DNA form, the CDR3 reads TGTGCCAGCAGTTTAAATGGACAGGGGTTTGGAAACACCATATATTTT.

The sample holds a few counts of this clone. The CDR3 nucleotides are TGTGCCATCAGTGAAGGGGGACAAGGGCAGTACTTC. It codes for CAISEGGQGQYF. The gene calls are TRBV10-3 and TRBJ2-7, with D possibly matching TRBD1 (6 bases). This CDR3 has 12 residues. Deletions cut 3 bases from V and 9 bases from J, with 12 bases between. Germline CDR1 is ENHRY and CDR2 is SYGVKD.

This clone occurred once. The CDR3 DNA is TGTGCCAGCAGCCCTGGACTAGCGGGGCTATACAATGAGCAGTTCTTC. This sequence encodes CASSPGLAGLYNEQFF. The chain carries TRBV7-2 and TRBJ2-1; 12 bases line up with TRBD2. The trim removed 5 bases at V and 4 bases at J, leaving 6 bases unmatched. The CDR3 extends over 16 amino acids. Germline V gives CDR1 SGHTA, CDR2 FQGNSA. Complete variable domain (other parts from reference TRBV7-2 and TRBJ2-1): GAGVSQSPSNKVTEKGKDVELRCDPISGHTALYWYRQSLGQGLEFLIYFQGNSAPDKSGLPSDRFSAERTGGSVSTLTIQRTQQEDSAVYLCASSPGLAGLYNEQFFGPGTRLTVL.

This clone was seen a handful of times. The V gene is TRBV15, the J gene TRBJ2-5; D is possibly TRBD2 (5 bases). The length of the CDR3 is 14 residues. Trimming cost V 1 base and J 11 bases, with 17 bases left between them. Per the germline V gene, CDR1 is LNHNV and CDR2 is YYDKDF (reference sequence). This chain's CDR3 is CATSRVPTSREQYF. Here the CDR3 DNA reads TGTGCCACCAGCAGAGTCCCCACATCGAGGGAGCAGTACTTC.

This clone showed up just a few times. This chain joins TRBV2 and TRBJ2-1; 9 bases agree with TRBD1. CDR1 SNHLY and CDR2 FYNNEI come from the germline V gene. CDR3 length: 14 amino acids. With 6 bases clipped from V and 6 bases from J, the junction kept 6 bases outside the gene matches. The CDR3 DNA reads as TGTGCCAGCAGCCCCAGGGGACAGGGCAATGAGCAGTTCTTC. This translates into CASSPRGQGNEQFF.

J is TRBJ2-3 and V is TRBV5-1; 8 nucleotides match TRBD1. Trimming removed 3 bases from V and 4 bases from J; junction bases left unmatched: 10. The CDR3 has 16 residues. CDR1 and CDR2 (germline): SGHRS, YFSETQ. The CDR3 region has the DNA TGCGCCAGCAGCTGGACCGCAGGGGGCGGCTCAGATACGCAGTATTTT. Translation: CASSWTAGGGSDTQYF.

The genes are TRBV5-1 and TRBJ2-2, with 8 bases that match TRBD1. Germline CDR1 and CDR2: SGHRS and YFSETQ. V shed 4 bases, J shed 3 bases, and the junction held 2 bases outside the gene matches. The CDR3 loop spans 14 amino acids. The DNA for the CDR3 is TGCGCCAGCAGCCCGACAGGGGACACCGGGGAGCTGTTTTTT. It yields the protein CASSPTGDTGELFF.

The chain links TRBV27 to TRBJ2-7; 7 bases line up with TRBD1. The germline CDR1 and CDR2 sequences are MNHEY and SMNVEV (reference sequence). The CDR3 spans 12 residues. J lost 7 bases, V lost 3 bases, and 3 bases had no gene match. CDR3 loop: CASSLTGSEQYF. In nucleotides, the CDR3 is TGTGCCAGCAGTTTGACAGGGTCTGAGCAGTACTTC.

The chain couples TRBV19 to TRBJ1-1; perhaps TRBD1 as D (6 bases). Trimming left V 6 bases short and J 3 bases short, with 14 bases between. CDR1 is LNHDA, CDR2 SQIVND, per germline (reference sequence). The CDR3 runs 14 residues. CDR3 nucleotide sequence: TGTGCCAGTAGGGGGGCAGGTGTGGACACTGAAGCTTTCTTT. This translates into CASRGAGVDTEAFF.

This chain uses TRBV7-3 with TRBJ1-6, with a possible D match to TRBD1 (6 bases). The CDR3 has 15 amino acids. Germline V gives CDR1 SGHTA, CDR2 FQGTGA. V was pared by 3 bases and J by 13 bases, with 19 bases between. DNA for the CDR3: TGTGCCAGCAGCTTGGGCGTCCCAGGGGTTCACCCCCTCCACTTT. Its protein is CASSLGVPGVHPLHF.

This sequence joins TRBV7-3 and TRBJ2-6; D is ambiguous. Per the germline V gene, CDR1 is SGHTA and CDR2 is FQGTGA. This CDR3 contains 14 residues. V was cut by 1 base and J by 4 bases, with 5 bases left in between. The CDR3 region is CASSLMSGANVLTF. The CDR3 nucleotides read TGTGCCAGCAGCTTAATGTCAGGGGCCAACGTCCTGACTTTC.

V and J are TRBV27 and TRBJ2-1; a possible D gene is TRBD1 (5 bases). Per the germline V gene, CDR1 is MNHEY and CDR2 is SMNVEV (reference sequence). This CDR3 is 15 amino acids long. V was clipped by 2 bases and J by 0 bases, with 8 bases between them. CDR3 bases: TGTGCCAGCAGTTTAGGGGCGAGCTCCTACAATGAGCAGTTCTTC. Protein: CASSLGASSYNEQFF.

This sequence joins TRBV2 and TRBJ2-2, with 7 bases matching TRBD1. V lost 1 base and J lost 5; bases outside the gene matches: 4. This CDR3 has 15 amino acids. CDR1 SNHLY and CDR2 FYNNEI come from the germline V gene. For the CDR3, the DNA is TGTGCCAGCAGTGAAGAACAGGGGTGGACCGGGGAGCTGTTTTTT. It translates to CASSEEQGWTGELFF.

This clone has just one count. The J gene is TRBJ1-4, the V gene TRBV28; 9 bases are a match to TRBD1. Germline V lookup: CDR1 MDHEN, CDR2 SYDVKM. With V trimmed by 6 bases and J by 8 bases, 7 bases remained unmatched. This CDR3 is built from 14 residues. DNA of the CDR3: TGTGCCAGCAGACCGACAGGGGGGGGAGAAAAACTGTTTTTT. It codes for CASRPTGGGEKLFF.

The J gene is TRBJ2-1, the V gene TRBV9; a weak D match, TRBD2 (5 bases). Looked up from germline, CDR1 is SGDLS and CDR2 is YYNGEE. CDR3 length: 16 residues. The V end was cut by 0 bases, the J end by 2 bases, with 12 bases between. CDR3 nucleotides: TGTGCCAGCAGCGTAGTCCGGGATTTCGCCTACAATGAGCAGTTCTTC. Protein product: CASSVVRDFAYNEQFF.

J is TRBJ2-5 and V is TRBV21-1; TRBD2, the table's D call, was not compared with the DNA. TRBV21-1 counts as a pseudogene. The CDR3 loop spans 15 amino acids. DNA for the CDR3: TGTGCCAGACCTCCGACTAGCGGGAGGATGGAGACCCAGTACTTC. Translation: CARPPTSGRMETQYF.

This clone was detected once. The V call is TRBV7-9, the J call TRBJ2-1, with 8 bases that match TRBD2. The germline V gene encodes CDR1 SEHNR and CDR2 FQNEAQ (reference sequence). The CDR3 is 15 residues long. Trimming at V came to 6 bases and at J to 7 bases, leaving 11 bases not matched to a gene. CDR3 nucleotide sequence: TGTGCCAGCAGGTACGGGACTAGTGCTTTGAATGAGCAGTTCTTC. Encoded protein: CASRYGTSALNEQFF.

This clone was detected once. The V call is TRBV2, the J call TRBJ1-1, with D possibly TRBD1 on 5 matching bases. Germline V gene lookup returns CDR1 SNHLY and CDR2 FYNNEI. The V and J ends lost 6 bases and 1 base respectively, with 18 bases between them. The CDR3 sequence is 16 residues long. The DNA of the CDR3 is TGTGCCAGCAGAGAGTTCACCGGGGGTTCGAACACTGAAGCTTTCTTT. Translating gives CASREFTGGSNTEAFF.

This rearrangement joins TRBV5-1 to TRBJ1-2, with TRBD1 as a possible D gene (5 bases). CDR1 and CDR2 from the germline V gene are SGHRS and YFSETQ. Trimming shortened V by 5 bases and J by 2 bases, and 13 bases separated the two germline ends. The CDR3 is 14 amino acids. CDR3 coding DNA: TGCGCCAGCAGGCCCACGGGGGTAAACTATGGCTACACCTTC. Amino acids: CASRPTGVNYGYTF.

The J gene is TRBJ1-2, the V gene TRBV4-2; no firm D call. CDR1 is LGHNA, CDR2 YNFKEQ, per germline. Trimming stripped 5 bases from V and 2 bases from J, with 15 bases between. The CDR3 is 15 amino acids. This CDR3 is CASSFRSSLNYGYTF. DNA of the CDR3: TGTGCCAGCAGCTTCCGGAGTTCCCTAAACTATGGCTACACCTTC.

The genes are TRBV18 and TRBJ1-4; 12 bases match TRBD1. Germline V CDR1 and CDR2: KGHSH, LQKENI. This CDR3 has 19 amino acids. The ends lost 5 bases at V and 5 bases at J; junction bases unmatched: 15. Here the CDR3 reads CASSSIAGTGGYGNEKLFF. DNA of the CDR3: TGTGCCAGCTCATCGATAGCCGGGACAGGGGGCTACGGAAATGAAAAACTGTTTTTT.

This chain uses TRBV7-2 with TRBJ2-2; 7 nucleotides align to TRBD1. The V segment lost 5 bases and the J segment 7 bases; nucleotides outside the gene matches: 10. This CDR3 has 15 amino acids. Germline CDR1 SGHTA, CDR2 FQGNSA. The CDR3 protein is CASSVYKGGHGELFF. The DNA of the CDR3 is TGTGCCAGCAGCGTTTACAAAGGGGGCCACGGGGAGCTGTTTTTT.

This sequence joins TRBV19 and TRBJ1-2, with TRBD1 matching 8 bases. CDR3 size: 14 residues. Germline lookup yields CDR1 LNHDA and CDR2 SQIVND (reference sequence). The V segment lost 3 bases and the J segment 2 bases; nucleotides outside the gene matches: 2. The CDR3 DNA sequence: TGTGCCAGTAGTATCAACAGGGGGAACTATGGCTACACCTTC. Residues: CASSINRGNYGYTF.

This clone was seen just once. The chain employs TRBV2 and TRBJ2-7, with a possible D match to TRBD1 (6 bases). The germline gives CDR1 SNHLY, CDR2 FYNNEI. This CDR3 contains 14 residues. V was cut by 4 bases and J by 4 bases, with 14 bases left in between. Here the CDR3 reads CASSVQGLGYEQYF. Written as DNA, the CDR3 is TGTGCCAGCAGTGTACAGGGATTGGGGTACGAGCAGTACTTC. The full variable domain, completed using reference TRBV2 and TRBJ2-7, is EPEVTQTPSHQVTQMGQEVILRCVPISNHLYFYWYRQILGQKVEFLVSFYNNEISEKSEIFDDQFSVERPDGSNFTLKIRSTKLEDSAMYFCASSVQGLGYEQYFGPGTRLTVT.

The rearrangement links TRBV18 to TRBJ2-7; 11 bases match TRBD1. The CDR3 covers 16 residues. The J segment lost 4 bases and the V segment lost 0 bases, leaving 5 bases of the junction unmatched. Germline V gene sequence: CDR1 KGHSH, CDR2 LQKENI. DNA for the CDR3: TGTGCCAGCTCACCACCGTGGACAGGGGGCTCGTACGAGCAGTACTTC. Protein: CASSPPWTGGSYEQYF.

V usage is TRBV12-5 and J usage is TRBJ1-4; D gene uncertain. The CDR3 has 13 amino acids. Germline CDR1 LGHNT, CDR2 FRNRAP. Trimming removed 3 bases at V and 11 bases at J, with 13 bases between. CDR3: CASGFSFPGKLFF. CDR3 nucleotides: TGTGCTAGTGGTTTTTCTTTCCCGGGGAAACTGTTTTTT.

The J gene is TRBJ2-7, the V gene TRBV19; a possible D gene is TRBD2 (5 bases). Trimming stripped 5 bases from V and 3 bases from J, with 8 bases between. CDR3 size: 12 residues. Germline loops: CDR1 LNHDA, CDR2 SQIVND (reference sequence). CDR3: CASSHSGYEQYF. For the CDR3, the DNA is TGTGCCAGTAGTCACAGCGGCTACGAGCAGTACTTC.